This is a list of T cell receptor beta chains from one sample in a study of cytomegalovirus exposure and HLA in healthy donors. Produced via immunoSEQ multiplex PCR; TCRdb's table is partial and in-frame only. The profile shows 200,000 to 250,000 clones, around 88% of them singletons. The material sequenced was PBMCs. The receptors here all came from a woman between 18 and 30 years old in good health and CMV-seronegative. CDR3s leave out the opening cysteine and the closing phenylalanine or tryptophan. Each record gives: J gene, V gene, CDR3 protein.

>TRBJ1-5|TRBV6-5
ASRGGNSNQPQH
>TRBJ1-1|TRBV18
ASSLGTGGYTEAF
>TRBJ2-5|TRBV5-6
ASSLLGQSEETQY
>TRBJ2-3|TRBV10-3
AISPAPTDTQY
>TRBJ2-2|TRBV9
ASSVEPAGGTGELF
>TRBJ1-1|TRBV27
ASRETRGAAF
>TRBJ2-1|TRBV11-2
ASLRASGIHEQF
>TRBJ1-2|TRBV5-4
ASSIDRVGSYT
>TRBJ2-1|TRBV15
ATGLSGSYFYNEQF
>TRBJ1-4|TRBV6-6
ASIDSATNEKLF
>TRBJ1-4|TRBV6-4
ASSESGGNEKLF
>TRBJ1-6|TRBV5-8
ASSLYLDRDSSYNSPLH
>TRBJ2-1|TRBV4-3
ASSQVGSDGPSSYNEQF